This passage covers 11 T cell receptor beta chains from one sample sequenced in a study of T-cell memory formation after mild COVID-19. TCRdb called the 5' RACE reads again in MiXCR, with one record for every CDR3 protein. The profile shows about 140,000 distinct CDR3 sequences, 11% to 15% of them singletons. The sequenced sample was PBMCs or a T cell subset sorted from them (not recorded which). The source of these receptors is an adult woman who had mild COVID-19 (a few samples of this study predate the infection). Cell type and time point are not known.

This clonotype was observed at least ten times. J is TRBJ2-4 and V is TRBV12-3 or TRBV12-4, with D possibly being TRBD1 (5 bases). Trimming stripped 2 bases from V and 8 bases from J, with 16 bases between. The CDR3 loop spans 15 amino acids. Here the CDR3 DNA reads TGTGCCAGCAGTTTATTGATTCAGGGTATGGACATTCAGTACTTC. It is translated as CASSLLIQGMDIQYF.

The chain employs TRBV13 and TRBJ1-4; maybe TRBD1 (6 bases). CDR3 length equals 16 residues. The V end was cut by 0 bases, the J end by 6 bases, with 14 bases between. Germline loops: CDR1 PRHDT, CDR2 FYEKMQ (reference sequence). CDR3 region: CASSLGRRTAYEKLFF. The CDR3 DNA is TGTGCCAGCAGCTTAGGCCGTAGGACAGCCTATGAAAAACTGTTTTTT. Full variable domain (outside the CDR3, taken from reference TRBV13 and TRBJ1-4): AAGVIQSPRHLIKEKRETATLKCYPIPRHDTVYWYQQGPGQDPQFLISFYEKMQSDKGSIPDRFSAQQFSDYHSELNMSSLELGDSALYFCASSLGRRTAYEKLFFGSGTQLSVL.

CDR3 nucleotide sequence: TGTGCCAGCAGTTTCGGCAGTCCGGGGTACACCGGGGAGCTGTTTTTT. It yields the protein CASSFGSPGYTGELFF. The chain recombines TRBV27 with TRBJ2-2; perhaps TRBD2 as D (5 bases). This CDR3 region has 16 residues. From germline, CDR1 is MNHEY and CDR2 SMNVEV (reference sequence). Trimming pared 3 bases from V and 3 bases from J, leaving 14 bases between.

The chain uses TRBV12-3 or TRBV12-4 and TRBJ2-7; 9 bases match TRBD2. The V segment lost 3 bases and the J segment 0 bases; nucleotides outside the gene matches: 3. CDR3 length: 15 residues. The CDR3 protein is CASSFSSGVSYEQYF. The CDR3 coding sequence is TGTGCCAGCAGTTTTTCTAGCGGGGTCTCCTACGAGCAGTACTTC.

The CDR3 region has the DNA TGTGCCAGTAGGCAGGCTCCTGAAGCTTTCTTT. This translates into CASRQAPEAFF. This chain links TRBV19 with TRBJ1-1; D call uncertain. The CDR3 loop spans 11 amino acids. V was shortened by 6 bases and J by 6 bases, with 8 bases between the two germline ends. In germline, CDR1 is LNHDA, CDR2 SQIVND (reference sequence).

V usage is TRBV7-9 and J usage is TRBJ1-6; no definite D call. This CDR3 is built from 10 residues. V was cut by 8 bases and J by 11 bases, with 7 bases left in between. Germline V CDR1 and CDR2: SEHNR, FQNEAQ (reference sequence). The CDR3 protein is CASDIAPLHF. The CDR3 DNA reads TGTGCCAGCGATATTGCACCCCTCCACTTT.

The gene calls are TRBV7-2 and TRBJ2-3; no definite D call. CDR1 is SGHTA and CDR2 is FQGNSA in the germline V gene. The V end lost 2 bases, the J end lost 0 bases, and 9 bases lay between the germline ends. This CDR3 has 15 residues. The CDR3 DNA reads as TGTGCCAGCAGCTTACTTACTGGAAGCACAGATACGCAGTATTTT. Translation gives CASSLLTGSTDTQYF.

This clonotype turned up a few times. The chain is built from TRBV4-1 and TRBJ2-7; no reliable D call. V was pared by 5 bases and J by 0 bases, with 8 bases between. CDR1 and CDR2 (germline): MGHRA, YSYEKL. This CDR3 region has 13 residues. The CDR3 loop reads CASSFRLSYEQYF. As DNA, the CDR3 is TGCGCCAGCAGCTTCCGACTCTCCTACGAGCAGTACTTC.

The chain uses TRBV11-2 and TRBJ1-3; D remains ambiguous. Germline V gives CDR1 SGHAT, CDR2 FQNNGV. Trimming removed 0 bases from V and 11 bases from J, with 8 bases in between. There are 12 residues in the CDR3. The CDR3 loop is CASSLDNTAIYF. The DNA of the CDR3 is TGTGCCAGCAGCTTAGATAACACGGCCATATATTTT.

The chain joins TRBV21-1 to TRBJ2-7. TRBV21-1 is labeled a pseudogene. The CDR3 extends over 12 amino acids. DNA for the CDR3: TGTGCCAGCAGCAAAGATTTTGGGGAGGAGTACTTC. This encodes CASSKDFGEEYF.

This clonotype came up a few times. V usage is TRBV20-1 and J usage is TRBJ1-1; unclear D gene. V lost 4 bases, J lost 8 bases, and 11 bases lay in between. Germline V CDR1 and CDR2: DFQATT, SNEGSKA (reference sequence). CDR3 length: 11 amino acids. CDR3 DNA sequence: TGCAGTGCTAACCCCAGAGGGGAAGCTTTCTTT. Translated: CSANPRGEAFF.